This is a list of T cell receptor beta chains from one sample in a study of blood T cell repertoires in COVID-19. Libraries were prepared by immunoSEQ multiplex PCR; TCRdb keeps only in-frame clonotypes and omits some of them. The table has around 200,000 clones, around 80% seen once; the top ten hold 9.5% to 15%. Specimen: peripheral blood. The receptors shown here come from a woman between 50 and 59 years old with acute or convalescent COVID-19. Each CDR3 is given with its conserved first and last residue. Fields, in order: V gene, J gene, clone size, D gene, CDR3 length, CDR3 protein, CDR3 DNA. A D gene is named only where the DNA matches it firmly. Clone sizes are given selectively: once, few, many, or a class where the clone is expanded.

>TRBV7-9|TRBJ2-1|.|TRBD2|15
CASSLDLAGGNEQFF
TGTGCCAGCAGCTTAGATCTAGCGGGGGGAAATGAGCAGTTCTTC
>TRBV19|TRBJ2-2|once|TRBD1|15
CASSSQGADTGELFF
TGTGCCAGTAGTAGCCAGGGGGCCGACACCGGGGAGCTGTTTTTT
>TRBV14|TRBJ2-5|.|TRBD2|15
CASSQDLGGQETQYF
TGTGCCAGCAGCCAAGATCTCGGGGGGCAAGAGACCCAGTACTTC
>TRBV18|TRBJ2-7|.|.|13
CASSKMGLNEQYF
TGTGCCAGCTCGAAAATGGGACTGAACGAGCAGTACTTC
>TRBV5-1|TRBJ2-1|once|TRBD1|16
CASSSSTGSGFSEQFF
TGCGCCAGCAGCTCCTCGACAGGGTCGGGTTTTAGTGAGCAGTTCTTC
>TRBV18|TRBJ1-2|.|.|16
CASSPGPGRGDYGYTF
TGTGCCAGCTCGCCCGGTCCCGGCAGGGGTGACTATGGCTACACCTTC
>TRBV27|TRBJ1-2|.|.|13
CASTGGIGYGYTF
TGTGCCAGCACCGGGGGAATAGGCTATGGCTACACCTTC
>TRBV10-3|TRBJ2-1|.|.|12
CAISRAGDEQFF
TGTGCCATCTCCCGTGCAGGGGACGAGCAGTTCTTC
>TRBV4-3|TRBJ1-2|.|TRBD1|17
CASSQDGTGTGIGGYTF
TGCGCCAGCAGCCAAGACGGGACCGGGACAGGGATAGGGGGCTACACCTTC
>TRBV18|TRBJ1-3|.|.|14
CASSTRNSGNTIYF
TGTGCCAGCTCAACCAGGAACTCTGGAAACACCATATATTTT
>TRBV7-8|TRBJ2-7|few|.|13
CASSLRDFYEQYF
TGTGCCAGCAGCTTACGGGACTTCTACGAGCAGTACTTC
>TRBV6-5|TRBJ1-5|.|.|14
CASSGSSEGQPQHF
TGTGCCAGCTCCGGGTCCTCTGAGGGTCAGCCCCAGCATTTT
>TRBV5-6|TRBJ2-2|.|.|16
CASSLFRDRYTGELFF
TGTGCCAGCAGCTTGTTCCGGGATAGGTACACCGGGGAGCTGTTTTTT
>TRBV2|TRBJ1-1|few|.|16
CASSGSPGGDGPEAFF
TGTGCCAGCAGTGGAAGTCCCGGAGGGGATGGGCCTGAAGCTTTCTTT
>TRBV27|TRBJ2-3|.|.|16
CASSPLGGASTDTQYF
TGTGCCAGCAGTCCCCTTGGGGGGGCTAGCACAGATACGCAGTATTTT
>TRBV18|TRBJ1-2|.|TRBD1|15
CASSPGQGAVYGYTF
TGTGCCAGCTCCCCCGGACAGGGGGCGGTCTATGGCTACACCTTC
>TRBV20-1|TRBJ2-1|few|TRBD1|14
CSAGGQGLGNEQFF
TGCAGTGCTGGTGGACAGGGGCTGGGCAATGAGCAGTTCTTC
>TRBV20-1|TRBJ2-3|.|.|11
CSAQSTDTQYF
TGCAGTGCCCAGAGCACAGATACGCAGTATTTT
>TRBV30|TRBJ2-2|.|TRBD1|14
CAWSSDRGRGELFF
TGTGCCTGGAGTTCGGACAGGGGGCGAGGGGAGCTGTTTTTT
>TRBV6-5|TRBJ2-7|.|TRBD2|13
CASRAGGKYEQYF
TGTGCCAGCAGGGCGGGAGGGAAATACGAGCAGTACTTC
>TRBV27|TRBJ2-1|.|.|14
CASSLSRGSGEQFF
TGTGCCAGCAGTTTATCACGGGGGAGTGGCGAGCAGTTCTTC
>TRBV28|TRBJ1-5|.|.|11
CASRANQPQHF
TGTGCCAGCAGAGCCAATCAGCCCCAGCATTTT
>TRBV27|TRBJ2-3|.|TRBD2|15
CASSLLAGGRDTQYF
TGTGCCAGCAGTCTTCTAGCGGGGGGAAGAGATACGCAGTATTTT
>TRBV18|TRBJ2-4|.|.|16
CASSPPASIAKNIQYF
TGTGCCAGCTCACCACCGGCTAGCATAGCCAAAAACATTCAGTACTTC
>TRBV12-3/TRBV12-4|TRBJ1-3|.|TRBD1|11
CASKQGGTIYF
TGTGCCAGCAAACAGGGGGGCACCATATATTTT
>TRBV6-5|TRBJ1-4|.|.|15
CASRDYPIEGEKLFF
TGTGCCAGCAGGGACTATCCCATCGAAGGGGAAAAACTGTTTTTT
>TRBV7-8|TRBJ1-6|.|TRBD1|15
CASSSSDRGTGPLHF
TGTGCCAGCAGCTCCTCGGACAGGGGGACAGGGCCCCTCCACTTT
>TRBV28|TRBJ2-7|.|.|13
CASSPIRRGEQYF
TGTGCCAGCAGCCCTATCCGCAGGGGAGAGCAGTACTTC
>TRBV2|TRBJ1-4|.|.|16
CASSEAVRASNEKLFF
TGTGCCAGCAGTGAAGCTGTCAGGGCCTCTAATGAAAAACTGTTTTTT
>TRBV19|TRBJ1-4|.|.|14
CASPENGGNGKLFF
TGTGCCAGTCCTGAGAACGGGGGAAATGGAAAACTGTTTTTT
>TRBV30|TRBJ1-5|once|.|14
CAWSPDSIYQPQHF
TGTGCCTGGAGTCCGGACAGCATTTATCAGCCCCAGCATTTT
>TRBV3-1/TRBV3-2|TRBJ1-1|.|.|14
CASSQWETKTEAFF
TGTGCCAGCAGTCAGTGGGAGACAAAGACTGAAGCTTTCTTT
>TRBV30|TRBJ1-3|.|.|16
CAWSVRGGASGNTIYF
TGTGCCTGGAGTGTACGAGGAGGGGCCTCTGGAAACACCATATATTTT
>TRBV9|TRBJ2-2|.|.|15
CASSVATTSNRGAVF
TGTGCCAGCAGCGTAGCAACCACTTCGAACCGGGGAGCTGTTTTT
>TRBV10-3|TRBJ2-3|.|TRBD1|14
CAISTRGITDTQYF
TGTGCCATCAGTACCAGGGGGATCACAGATACGCAGTATTTT
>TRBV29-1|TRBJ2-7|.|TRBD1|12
CSVITGVHEQYF
TGCAGCGTTATCACAGGGGTACACGAGCAGTACTTC
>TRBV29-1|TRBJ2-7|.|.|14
CSVEDSRFPYEQYF
TGCAGCGTTGAAGATTCCAGGTTTCCCTACGAGCAGTACTTC